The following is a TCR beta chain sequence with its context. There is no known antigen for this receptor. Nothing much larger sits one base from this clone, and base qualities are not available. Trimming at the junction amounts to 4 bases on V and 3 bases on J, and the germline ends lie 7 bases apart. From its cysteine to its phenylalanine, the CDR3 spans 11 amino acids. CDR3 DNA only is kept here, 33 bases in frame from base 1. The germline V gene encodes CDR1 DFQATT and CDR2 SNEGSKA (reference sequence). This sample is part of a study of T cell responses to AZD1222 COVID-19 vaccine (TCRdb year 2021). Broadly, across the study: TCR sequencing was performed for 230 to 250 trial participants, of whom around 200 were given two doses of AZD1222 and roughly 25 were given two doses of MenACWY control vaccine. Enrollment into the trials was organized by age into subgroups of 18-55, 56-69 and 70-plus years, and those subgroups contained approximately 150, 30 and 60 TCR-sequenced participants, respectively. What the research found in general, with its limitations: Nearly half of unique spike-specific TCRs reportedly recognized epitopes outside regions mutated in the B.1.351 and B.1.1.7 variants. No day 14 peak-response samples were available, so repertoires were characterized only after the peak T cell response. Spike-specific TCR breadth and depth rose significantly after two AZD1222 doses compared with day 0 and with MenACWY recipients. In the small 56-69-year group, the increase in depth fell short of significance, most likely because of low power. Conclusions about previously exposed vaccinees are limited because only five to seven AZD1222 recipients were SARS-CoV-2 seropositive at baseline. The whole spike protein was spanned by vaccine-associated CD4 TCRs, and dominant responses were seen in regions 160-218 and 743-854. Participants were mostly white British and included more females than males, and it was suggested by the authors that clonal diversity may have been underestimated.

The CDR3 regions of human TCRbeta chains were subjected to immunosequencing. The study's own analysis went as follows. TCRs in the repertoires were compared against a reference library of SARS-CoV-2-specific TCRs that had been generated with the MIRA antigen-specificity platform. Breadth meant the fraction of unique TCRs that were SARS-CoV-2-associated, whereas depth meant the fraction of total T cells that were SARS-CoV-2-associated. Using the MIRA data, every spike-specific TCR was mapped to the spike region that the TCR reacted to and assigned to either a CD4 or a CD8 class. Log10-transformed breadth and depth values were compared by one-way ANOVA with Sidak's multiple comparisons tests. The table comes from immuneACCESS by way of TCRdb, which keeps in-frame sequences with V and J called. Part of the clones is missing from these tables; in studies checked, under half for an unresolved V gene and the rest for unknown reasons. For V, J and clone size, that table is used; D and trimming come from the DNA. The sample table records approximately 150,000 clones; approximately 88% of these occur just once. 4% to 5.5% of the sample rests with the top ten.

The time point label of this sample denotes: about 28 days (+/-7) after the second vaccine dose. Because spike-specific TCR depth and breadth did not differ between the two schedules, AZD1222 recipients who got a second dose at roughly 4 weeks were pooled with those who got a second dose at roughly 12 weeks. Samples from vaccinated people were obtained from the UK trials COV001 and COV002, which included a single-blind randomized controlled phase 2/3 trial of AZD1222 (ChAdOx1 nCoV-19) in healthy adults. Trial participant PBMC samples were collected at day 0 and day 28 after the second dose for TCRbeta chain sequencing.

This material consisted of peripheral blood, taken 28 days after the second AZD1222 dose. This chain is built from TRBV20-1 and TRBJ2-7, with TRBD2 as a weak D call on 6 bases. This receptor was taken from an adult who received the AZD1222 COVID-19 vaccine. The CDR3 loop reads CSATTSYEQYF. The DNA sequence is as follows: TGCAGTGCTACGACTAGCTACGAGCAGTACTTC.